The 31 T cell receptor beta chains below come from one sample, sequenced in a study of read filtering for tumor transcriptome and immune sequencing. Molecular barcoded adaptors covering alpha/delta and beta/gamma chains were used on about 390 ng RNA. TCRdb passed the reads through MiXCR, listing each CDR3 protein once. The table has over 45,000 distinct CDR3 sequences, 20% seen once; the top ten hold roughly a sixth. Material: a population of CD138-negative cells sorted from bone marrow. The source of these receptors is a donor at least 40 years old with multiple myeloma.

This chain joins TRBV29-1 and TRBJ2-1; 11 bases are a match to TRBD2. V lost 5 bases, J lost 4 bases, and 1 base stayed unmatched. This CDR3 region has 13 residues. Germline lookup yields CDR1 SQVTM and CDR2 ANQGSEA. CDR3 sequence reads: CSVLAGGYNEQFF. The CDR3 nucleotides are TGCAGCGTTTTAGCGGGGGGGTACAATGAGCAGTTCTTC.

In its sample, this clonotype was seen a few times. The chain's CDR3 is CSARDSSGGNVEQFF. The CDR3 DNA follows: TGCAGTGCTAGGGATTCTAGCGGGGGTAATGTTGAGCAGTTCTTC. The rearrangement uses TRBV20-1 and TRBJ2-1; 10 nucleotides agree with TRBD2. This CDR3 comprises 15 residues. Per the germline V gene, CDR1 is DFQATT and CDR2 is SNEGSKA (reference sequence). Trimming took 3 bases from V and 9 from J; bases not matched to a gene: 11.

This clonotype came up many times. The chain links TRBV11-2 to TRBJ2-7; the D gene is possibly TRBD2 (5 bases). This CDR3 contains 12 residues. The germline V gene has CDR1 SGHAT and CDR2 FQNNGV. V shed 5 bases and J shed 2 bases, with 7 bases lying between them. The CDR3: CASSRGTYEQYF. The CDR3 DNA sequence: TGTGCCAGCAGCCGGGGTACCTACGAGCAGTACTTC.

The table lists this clonotype with many counts. The V gene is TRBV2, the J gene TRBJ2-3, with no clear D. Germline V gene lookup returns CDR1 SNHLY and CDR2 FYNNEI. The V gene lost 8 bases and the J gene lost 0 bases, with 12 bases spanning the gap. The CDR3 runs to 14 residues. The CDR3: CASSMPQSTDTQYF. The CDR3 region has the DNA TGTGCCAGCTCAATGCCGCAGAGCACAGATACGCAGTATTTT.

The genes are TRBV11-2 and TRBJ2-5; possibly TRBD1 for D (6 bases). V was clipped by 5 bases and J by 5 bases, with 21 bases between them. Germline CDR1 reads SGHAT; CDR2 reads FQNNGV. The CDR3 has 16 residues. The CDR3 DNA follows: TGTGCCAGCAGCCCGAGGGGGTTGTGGGTTTTGGAGACCCAGTACTTC. Translation gives CASSPRGLWVLETQYF.

This clonotype was observed a handful of times. CDR3 nucleotide sequence: TGTGCCAGCAGTACCGGGGCCACCGGCACAGATACGCAGTATTTT. It codes for CASSTGATGTDTQYF. The V call is TRBV11-2, the J call TRBJ2-3; D possibly uses TRBD1 or TRBD2 (5 bases each). Germline lookup yields CDR1 SGHAT and CDR2 FQNNGV. The CDR3 spans 15 residues. V was cut by 6 bases and J by 1 base, with 14 bases left in between.

As concerns this clonotype: A read error may be the cause here, since a much bigger clone is one base away. The chain is built from TRBV24-1 and TRBJ2-7; D is perhaps TRBD2 (5 bases). V was shortened by 5 bases and J by 3 bases, with 10 bases between the two germline ends. The CDR3 is 13 amino acids. CDR1 is KGHDR, CDR2 SFDVKD, per germline. In DNA form, the CDR3 reads TGTGCCACCAGTGGTCGGAGGTTCTACGAGCAGTACTTC. Translating it yields CATSGRRFYEQYF.

This clonotype came up many times. CDR3 DNA: TGTGCCAGCAGTTACTCGTCGGGACAGGGGATCTATGGCTACACCTTC. Translating it yields CASSYSSGQGIYGYTF. The chain uses TRBV6-6 and TRBJ1-2, with 10 nucleotides matching TRBD1. The CDR3 is 16 residues long. Losses at the gene ends were 0 bases for V and 4 bases for J; bases not matched to a gene: 5. Looked up from germline, CDR1 is MNHNY and CDR2 is SVGAGI (reference sequence).

This clonotype was seen more than once but under ten times. The chain joins TRBV11-2 to TRBJ2-7; the D is unclear. V was pared by 1 base and J by 0 bases, with 7 bases between. CDR1 and CDR2 (germline): SGHAT, FQNNGV. The CDR3 covers 14 residues. Written as DNA, the CDR3 is TGTGCCAGCAGCTTAGCCCACTTCTCCTACGAGCAGTACTTC. Translating gives CASSLAHFSYEQYF. The full variable domain, in which reference TRBV11-2 and TRBJ2-7 provide the parts outside the CDR3, is EAGVAQSPRYKIIEKRQSVAFWCNPISGHATLYWYQQILGQGPKLLIQFQNNGVVDDSQLPKDRFSAERLKGVDSTLKIQPAKLEDSAVYLCASSLAHFSYEQYFGPGTRLTVT.

Turning to this clonotype: This may be a read error: a much more frequent sequence differs by one nucleotide. The genes are TRBV7-9 and TRBJ2-3; D is uncertain. V was pared by 5 bases and J by 4 bases, with 4 bases between. This CDR3 contains 11 residues. Germline V gives CDR1 SEHNR, CDR2 FQNEAQ (reference sequence). The CDR3 is CASSDADTQYF. The DNA of the CDR3 is TGTGCCAGCAGCGACGCAGATACGCAGTATTTT. The complete variable domain, with remaining parts taken from reference TRBV7-9 and TRBJ2-3, reads DTGVSQNPRHKITKRGQNVTFRCDPISEHNRLYWYRQTLGQGPEFLTYFQNEAQLEKSRLLSDRFSAERPKGSFSTLEIQRTEQGDSAMYLCASSDADTQYFGPGTRLTVL.

In regard to this clonotype: A much larger clonotype is one base distant, so this may be a read error. The chain uses TRBV10-3 and TRBJ2-7; D remains ambiguous. The CDR3 totals 14 residues. Germline V lookup: CDR1 ENHRY, CDR2 SYGVKD. CDR3 nucleotide sequence: TGTGCCATCAGTGAGCCGGCACCTATATACGAGCAGCACTTC. This translates into CAISEPAPIYEQHF.

A word on this clonotype: Just one base apart from a much larger clone, this may be a read error. Since the CDR3 does not end with the conserved phenylalanine or tryptophan, this likely comes from a read error. The chain couples TRBV5-1 to TRBJ2-6; possibly TRBD1 or TRBD2 for D (6 bases each). The length of the CDR3 is 16 residues. Trimming removed 4 bases from V and 0 bases from J, with 11 bases in between. Germline V CDR1 and CDR2: SGHRS, YFSETQ. The CDR3 loop is CASSGGQSSGANVLTL. For the CDR3, the DNA is TGCGCCAGCAGCGGGGGGCAGAGCTCTGGGGCCAACGTCCTGACTCTC.

The V call is TRBV10-3, the J call TRBJ1-1; no reliable D call. Germline loops: CDR1 ENHRY, CDR2 SYGVKD. CDR3 length: 13 residues. Trimming removed 0 bases from V and 5 bases from J, with 7 bases in between. The CDR3 DNA follows: TGTGCCATCAGTGAGTCGGGTCGGACTGAAGCTTTCTTT. Protein product: CAISESGRTEAFF.

This clonotype was observed a few times. Just one base apart from a much larger clone, this may be a read error. The V call is TRBV29-1, the J call TRBJ2-3, with D tentatively TRBD2 (5 bases). The V gene lost 7 bases and the J gene lost 8 bases, with 19 bases spanning the gap. This CDR3 spans 13 amino acids. The germline V gene encodes CDR1 SQVTM and CDR2 ANQGSEA. The CDR3 nucleotides are TGCAGCGCCCAAGTGGGAGTTGGAGGTACGCAGTATTTT. This encodes CSAQVGVGGTQYF.

This clonotype was observed many times. The rearrangement links TRBV20-1 to TRBJ2-3; TRBD2 aligns across 7 bases. The CDR3 consists of 16 residues. With V trimmed by 0 bases and J by 7 bases, 13 bases remained unmatched. Germline CDR1 is DFQATT and CDR2 is SNEGSKA (reference sequence). This CDR3 reads CSAREGRASWGYTQYF. The CDR3 coding sequence is TGCAGTGCTAGAGAGGGGAGGGCTAGCTGGGGGTATACGCAGTATTTT.

This clonotype was counted at least ten times. CDR3 sequence: CSARRTDFGYEQYF. CDR3 DNA: TGCAGTGCTAGAAGGACGGACTTCGGCTACGAGCAGTACTTC. The chain combines TRBV20-1 with TRBJ2-7; D possibly corresponds to TRBD2 (5 bases). The CDR3 loop spans 14 amino acids. Looked up from germline, CDR1 is DFQATT and CDR2 is SNEGSKA (reference sequence). Trimming took off 2 bases at V and 3 bases at J, with 14 bases between the two ends.

The chain combines TRBV2 with TRBJ2-6; no firm D call. Germline CDR1 is SNHLY and CDR2 is FYNNEI. The CDR3 length is 13 residues. The ends were cut back, 4 bases at V and 3 bases at J, with 4 bases in the middle. CDR3 nucleotides: TGTGCCAGCAGTGCGCTTGGGGCCAACGTCCTGACTTTC. It specifies CASSALGANVLTF.

This clonotype was seen at least ten times. This rearrangement joins TRBV29-1 to TRBJ1-2, with unresolved D. V dropped 5 bases and J dropped 1 base, with 5 bases sitting between them. Germline V gene data show CDR1 as SQVTM and CDR2 as ANQGSEA. The CDR3 sequence is 11 residues long. The CDR3 DNA follows: TGCAGCGTTCCCGATAACTATGGCTACACCTTC. This sequence encodes CSVPDNYGYTF. Looking up the rest from reference TRBV29-1 and TRBJ1-2 gives the full variable domain: SAVISQKPSRDICQRGTSLTIQCQVDSQVTMMFWYRQQPGQSLTLIATANQGSEATYESGFVIDKFPISRPNLTFSTLTVSNMSPEDSSIYLCSVPDNYGYTFGSGTRLTVV.

Of note for this clonotype: A much bigger clone sits one base away, suggesting this may be a read error. The J gene is TRBJ2-3, the V gene TRBV28, with 7 bases lining up with TRBD2. The CDR3 spans 15 residues. Germline CDR1 MDHEN, CDR2 SYDVKM. CDR3 nucleotide sequence: TGTGCCCGCAGTCTGACTAGCTTTGTTACAGATACGCAGTATTTT. It codes for CARSLTSFVTDTQYF.

Ten or more counts support this clonotype. The chain carries TRBV18 and TRBJ2-1; the D call may be TRBD1 or TRBD2 (5 bases each). Germline CDR1 reads KGHSH; CDR2 reads LQKENI. V was shortened by 1 base and J by 6 bases, with 16 bases between the two germline ends. The CDR3 consists of 16 residues. The CDR3, as DNA: TGTGCCAGCTCACCACTCGTTACAACAGGAGGCAATGAGCAGTTCTTC. Amino acid sequence: CASSPLVTTGGNEQFF.

A remark on this clonotype: The junction does not match germline at one end; this may be a read error. This sequence joins TRBV9 and TRBJ1-1; 7 bases fit TRBD1. CDR3 length: 16 amino acids. CDR1 and CDR2 (germline): SGDLS, YYNGEE. The CDR3 loop is CAGSPGIGGGYTEASF. DNA of the CDR3: TGTGCCGGCAGCCCGGGAATAGGGGGCGGGTACACTGAAGCTTCCTTT. The full variable domain, its missing parts supplied by reference TRBV9 and TRBJ1-1, is DSGVTQTPKHLITATGQRVTLRCSPRSGDLSVYWYQQSLDQGLQFLIQYYNGEERAKGNILERFSAQQFPDLHSELNLSSLELGDSALYFCAGSPGIGGGYTEASFGQGTRLTVV.

This clonotype was counted at least ten times. The rearrangement links TRBV27 to TRBJ2-1, with TRBD2 matching over 8 bases. Germline loops: CDR1 MNHEY, CDR2 SMNVEV (reference sequence). This CDR3 comprises 18 residues. V lost 3 bases to trimming and J lost 0 bases; unmatched junction nucleotides: 10. In DNA form, the CDR3 reads TGTGCCAGCAGTTTTTCCGGGACTAGTCTTAGCTCCTACAATGAGCAGTTCTTC. Its protein is CASSFSGTSLSSYNEQFF.

This clonotype came up a few times. This chain uses TRBV11-2 with TRBJ2-7; the match to TRBD1 covers 9 bases. CDR3 length equals 15 residues. Germline CDR1 SGHAT, CDR2 FQNNGV. V gave up 5 bases and J gave up 2 bases; unmatched junction bases: 7. CDR3 loop: CASSHRDRAAYEQYF. In DNA, the CDR3 is TGTGCCAGCAGCCACCGGGACAGGGCGGCCTACGAGCAGTACTTC.

This clonotype was seen ten or more times. The chain carries TRBV3-1 and TRBJ2-7, with a tentative D call TRBD1 (6 bases). The CDR3 loop spans 13 amino acids. Germline assignment: CDR1 LGHDT and CDR2 YNNKEL (reference sequence). V was cut by 4 bases and J by 2 bases, with 9 bases left in between. In nucleotides, the CDR3 is TGTGCCAGCAGCCCAACAGGGACCTACGAGCAGTACTTC. This gives the protein CASSPTGTYEQYF.

This clonotype was detected many times. V and J are TRBV6-2 or TRBV6-3 and TRBJ2-2, with 11 nucleotides matching TRBD2. Germline CDR1 reads MNHEY; CDR2 reads SVGEGT. This CDR3 has 15 residues. Trimming removed 6 bases from V and 4 bases from J; junction bases left unmatched: 4. This chain's CDR3 is CASSPGTSGTGELFF. Here the CDR3 DNA reads TGTGCCAGCAGCCCCGGGACTAGCGGCACCGGGGAGCTGTTTTTT.

Only a few counts were recorded for this clonotype. V usage is TRBV5-1 and J usage is TRBJ1-5; a weak D match, TRBD1 (6 bases). Germline values: CDR1 SGHRS, CDR2 YFSETQ. V was clipped by 4 bases and J by 6 bases, with 20 bases between them. This CDR3 comprises 16 residues. CDR3 nucleotide sequence: TGCGCCAGCAGCCCTTCACTGGGGGGCTCGGGTCAGCCCCAGCATTTT. Its protein is CASSPSLGGSGQPQHF.

This clonotype was counted ten times or more. V and J are TRBV6-2 or TRBV6-3 and TRBJ2-7; the match to TRBD1 covers 7 bases. Germline trimming cut 8 bases from V and 3 bases from J; bases unmatched to any gene: 4. The CDR3 has 12 amino acids. The V gene's germline CDR1 is MNHEY and CDR2 SVGEGT. The CDR3 region is CASGDRVYEQYF. The CDR3 DNA reads TGTGCCAGCGGCGACAGGGTCTACGAGCAGTACTTC.

Many counts were recorded for this clonotype. The gene calls are TRBV18 and TRBJ2-7, with D perhaps matching TRBD1 (5 bases). CDR3 length: 14 amino acids. Germline V lookup: CDR1 KGHSH, CDR2 LQKENI. Trimming cost V 2 bases and J 2 bases, with 10 bases left between them. Written as DNA, the CDR3 is TGTGCCAGCTCACCAGCAGGGTCCCCCTACGAGCAGTACTTC. As protein: CASSPAGSPYEQYF.

As for this clonotype: This may come from a read error, since a much larger clone is one base off. The chain carries TRBV6-1 and TRBJ2-2; 10 bases are a match to TRBD1. The CDR3 spans 15 residues. The germline V gene has CDR1 MNHNS and CDR2 SASEGT. The V segment lost 10 bases and the J segment 7 bases; nucleotides outside the gene matches: 12. The CDR3 nucleotides are TGTGCCACCCTCGACAGGGGGCCACGTGGCGGGGAGCTGTTTTTT. Protein sequence: CATLDRGPRGGELFF.

This clonotype appeared many times. The V call is TRBV10-2, the J call TRBJ2-5; possibly TRBD2 for D (5 bases). The CDR3 totals 12 residues. Germline-derived CDR1 and CDR2 are WSHSY and SAAADI. V was shortened by 6 bases and J by 2 bases, with 7 bases between the two germline ends. DNA of the CDR3: TGCGCCAGCAGCGGAGGACAAGAGACCCAGTACTTC. This encodes CASSGGQETQYF.

This clonotype was found once. A much larger clone lies a single base off, so this may be a read error. This CDR3 is missing its conserved last phenylalanine or tryptophan, likely due to a read error. CDR3 in DNA: TGCAGTGCTAGGACTTCAGGGGGCCGAGGGCAGCCCCAGCATCTT. It translates to CSARTSGGRGQPQHL. The V call is TRBV20-1, the J call TRBJ1-5, with TRBD1 matching over 8 bases. From germline, CDR1 is DFQATT and CDR2 SNEGSKA (reference sequence). The CDR3 is 15 amino acids. V was pared by 3 bases and J by 7 bases, with 11 bases of the junction left unmatched.